This T cell receptor (beta chain) was identified during a study of molecular identifiers for immune sequencing clone quantification. The germline V gene encodes CDR1 SGHDT and CDR2 YYEEEE. With 2 bases removed from V and 2 bases from J, the gap between germline ends came to 12 bases. This CDR3 has 15 amino acids. Each CDR3 protein is one row after TCRdb ran MiXCR on the PCR reads. The data show nearly 650,000 distinct CDR3 sequences, about 25% seen once. This clonotype was counted many times. Sequencing used naive CD8+ T cells from blood, with Jurkat cell RNA spiked in. As for subset: FACS-sorted CD8+CD4-CCR7+CD45RA+ naive T cells. J is TRBJ2-3 and V is TRBV5-6, with a possible D match to TRBD2 (5 bases). The origin of this receptor is a human donor in good health. Some libraries in this study had Jurkat cell RNA spiked in. CDR3: CASSFPGLTTDTQYF. The CDR3 nucleotides read TGTGCCAGCAGCTTTCCAGGACTGACCACAGATACGCAGTATTTT.